This T cell receptor (beta chain) was found in a study of post-analysis software for immune sequencing data. Findings and caveats of the study: When patients were compared with controls, a handful of TRBV segments were more frequent, TRBV5-6, TRBV5-1 and TRBV20-1 among them.

Unique molecular identifiers featured in each of the TCR beta cDNA libraries. Using its own MiXCR run on the PCR reads, TCRdb lists one record per CDR3 protein. The repertoire holds about 460,000 distinct CDR3 sequences, with 40% to 55% as singletons. The CDR3 contains 13 residues. V lost 5 bases to trimming and J lost 4 bases, with 10 bases between them. The germline CDR1 and CDR2 sequences are SGHTA and FQGTGA. This clonotype was found a few times. Its antigen remains unknown. The TCR sequence derives from a girl between 5 and 17 years old with multiple sclerosis. Sequencing input: blood. The chain employs TRBV7-3 and TRBJ2-3; unclear D gene. CDR3: CASSVRAPDTQYF. The CDR3 DNA is TGTGCCAGCAGCGTACGGGCTCCAGATACGCAGTATTTT.